Below are 17 T cell receptor beta chains sequenced from a single sample in a study of beta chain features in type 1 diabetes. The sequenced template was cDNA made from the entire isolated RNA. Clones were sequenced by immunoSEQ multiplex PCR, and TCRdb holds only the in-frame ones, with some missing. The profile shows hundreds of thousands of clones, about 10% of them singletons. Sequenced: naive CD4+ T cells from blood. Every receptor here comes from a woman aged 18-29 years in good health.

This chain's CDR3 is CASSVALTGSAEQFF. In DNA, the CDR3 is TGTGCCAGCAGCGTAGCTTTGACAGGGTCGGCTGAGCAGTTCTTC. This chain connects TRBV9 to TRBJ2-1; 7 bases are shared with TRBD1. With V trimmed by 0 bases and J by 9 bases, 9 bases remained unmatched. The CDR3 is 15 amino acids. CDR1 and CDR2 from the germline V gene are SGDLS and YYNGEE. The variable domain in full, with the rest retrieved from reference TRBV9 and TRBJ2-1, is DSGVTQTPKHLITATGQRVTLRCSPRSGDLSVYWYQQSLDQGLQFLIQYYNGEERAKGNILERFSAQQFPDLHSELNLSSLELGDSALYFCASSVALTGSAEQFFGPGTRLTVL.

This clone occurred a few times. The same CDR3 is also encoded by other DNA sequences in this sample. The chain has TRBV7-3 and TRBJ1-1; the D is unclear. The CDR3 extends over 14 amino acids. The germline gives CDR1 SGHTA, CDR2 FQGTGA. The ends were cut back, 0 bases at V and 1 base at J, with 6 bases in the middle. CDR3 sequence (DNA): TGTGCCAGCAGCTTAACCGGGAAGAACACTGAAGCTTTCTTT. Its protein product is CASSLTGKNTEAFF.

V gene TRBV28 combines with J gene TRBJ2-1; 8 bases are shared with TRBD1. The germline V gene has CDR1 MDHEN and CDR2 SYDVKM. Losses at the gene ends were 6 bases for V and 2 bases for J; bases not matched to a gene: 9. CDR3 length: 16 amino acids. In nucleotides, the CDR3 is TGTGCCAGCAGCCAGACGGACAGGGTGGCCTACAATGAGCAGTTCTTC. Encoded protein: CASSQTDRVAYNEQFF.

This clone was detected only a few times. This sequence joins TRBV23-1 and TRBJ2-3; D perhaps matches TRBD2 (5 bases). TRBV23-1 is an ORF, with its function uncertain. This CDR3 is 16 amino acids long. The V gene lost 0 bases and the J gene lost 5 bases, with 15 bases spanning the gap. CDR3 DNA: TGCGCCAGCAGTCAATCCCTGGACTCCGAGGGAGATACGCAGTATTTT. The encoded protein is CASSQSLDSEGDTQYF.

The chain links TRBV4-1 to TRBJ1-5; D gene unclear. This CDR3 is 16 amino acids long. The ends were cut back, 1 base at V and 4 bases at J, with 14 bases in the middle. Germline CDR1 reads MGHRA; CDR2 reads YSYEKL. CDR3 loop: CASSQGKGGRNQPQHF. The CDR3, as DNA: TGCGCCAGCAGCCAAGGGAAGGGAGGGAGAAATCAGCCCCAGCATTTT.

This sequence joins TRBV7-8 and TRBJ2-7; 8 bases fit TRBD1. Unmatched junction bases numbered 7, after V lost 5 bases and J lost 1 base. Germline V gene sequence: CDR1 SGHVS, CDR2 FQNEAQ. The CDR3 consists of 15 residues. For the CDR3, the DNA is TGTGCCAGCAGCCCTACTAGGACAGGGTCCTACGAGCAGTACTTC. Translating gives CASSPTRTGSYEQYF.

The chain links TRBV27 to TRBJ2-5; 8 positions match TRBD1. Germline V gene sequence: CDR1 MNHEY, CDR2 SMNVEV (reference sequence). V gave up 6 bases and J gave up 9 bases; unmatched junction bases: 9. The CDR3 sequence is 13 residues long. Written as DNA, the CDR3 is TGTGCCAGCAGAGACGGGACAGGAAGGTCCCAGTACTTC. Its protein is CASRDGTGRSQYF.

This clone has a handful of counts. The chain carries TRBV7-2 and TRBJ2-1; D ambiguous. Trimming shortened V by 8 bases and J by 3 bases, and 14 bases separated the two germline ends. Germline CDR1 is SGHTA and CDR2 is FQGNSA. The length of the CDR3 is 14 residues. The CDR3 sequence is CASASENLYNEQFF. In DNA form, the CDR3 reads TGTGCCAGCGCCTCGGAGAATCTCTACAATGAGCAGTTCTTC.

The table lists this clone with a few counts. The V call is TRBV23-1, the J call TRBJ2-7, with 7 nucleotides matching TRBD1. TRBV23-1 is treated as an ORF (open reading frame) with a function not yet certain. Trimming took 2 bases from V and 3 from J; bases not matched to a gene: 4. The CDR3 has 14 amino acids. The chain's CDR3 is CASSQPGTVYEQYV. CDR3 sequence (DNA): TGCGCCAGCAGTCAACCCGGGACAGTCTACGAGCAGTACGTC.

This clone appeared a few times. V usage is TRBV23-1 and J usage is TRBJ2-7; D is ambiguous. TRBV23-1 carries the ORF label, with uncertain function. This CDR3 contains 18 residues. The CDR3 DNA sequence: TGCTCCAGCAGCCAGAGGTTCGAATTATGGTCCCGCTCCTACGAGCAGTACGTC. Translated: CSSSQRFELWSRSYEQYV.

Only a few counts were recorded for this clone. V usage is TRBV6-6 and J usage is TRBJ2-1, with a tentative D call TRBD2 (7 bases). The germline CDR1 and CDR2 sequences are MNHNY and SVGAGI (reference sequence). V was trimmed by 6 bases and J by 4 bases, leaving 13 bases between them. The CDR3 has 14 amino acids. The CDR3 nucleotides read TGTGCCAGCAGGAAAGGGGGGGATTACAATGAGCAGTTCTTC. As protein: CASRKGGDYNEQFF.

The chain couples TRBV4-3 to TRBJ2-7; D gene ambiguous. This CDR3 has 16 residues. The germline V gene has CDR1 LGHNA and CDR2 YSLEER. With 0 bases removed from V and 5 bases from J, the gap between germline ends came to 17 bases. CDR3 protein: CASSQDLGVPRDEQYF. The DNA of the CDR3 is TGCGCCAGCAGCCAAGATTTGGGCGTACCCCGGGACGAGCAGTACTTC.

The chain couples TRBV9 to TRBJ2-3, with D possibly matching TRBD2 (5 bases). Germline V gene data show CDR1 as SGDLS and CDR2 as YYNGEE. V lost 0 bases to trimming and J lost 3 bases, with 8 bases between them. The CDR3 sequence is 14 residues long. CDR3 in amino acids: CASSVAGVTDTQYF. The DNA for the CDR3 is TGTGCCAGCAGCGTAGCCGGGGTGACAGATACGCAGTATTTT.

V is TRBV15 and J is TRBJ2-1; perhaps TRBD2 as D (6 bases). V was pared by 2 bases and J by 3 bases, with 14 bases between. Germline CDR1 and CDR2: LNHNV and YYDKDF (reference sequence). The CDR3 has 16 residues. The CDR3 sequence: CATSRKSGTHYNEQFF. The CDR3 DNA reads TGTGCCACCAGCAGAAAGTCCGGGACTCACTACAATGAGCAGTTCTTC.

The chain uses TRBV7-2 and TRBJ2-7; 8 bases fit TRBD1. This CDR3 contains 14 residues. Germline CDR1 reads SGHTA; CDR2 reads FQGNSA. V was pared by 4 bases and J by 3 bases, with 5 bases of the junction left unmatched. The CDR3 spells CASSSRQGFYEQYF. The CDR3 bases are TGTGCCAGCAGCTCGCGACAGGGGTTCTACGAGCAGTACTTC. Complete variable domain (other parts from reference TRBV7-2 and TRBJ2-7): GAGVSQSPSNKVTEKGKDVELRCDPISGHTALYWYRQSLGQGLEFLIYFQGNSAPDKSGLPSDRFSAERTGGSVSTLTIQRTQQEDSAVYLCASSSRQGFYEQYFGPGTRLTVT.

The J gene is TRBJ2-7, the V gene TRBV4-2; D not resolved. Trimming left V 1 base short and J 2 bases short, with 12 bases between. The CDR3 has 15 amino acids. Germline-derived CDR1 and CDR2 are LGHNA and YNFKEQ. The CDR3 DNA is TGTGCCAGCAGCCAAGCCCTCATCGGTCCCTACGAGCAGTACTTC. It translates to CASSQALIGPYEQYF.

The rearrangement uses TRBV5-5 and TRBJ2-5; 7 bases are shared with TRBD1. V gave up 6 bases and J gave up 4 bases; unmatched junction bases: 12. This CDR3 spans 15 amino acids. CDR1 is SGHKS and CDR2 is YYEKEE in the germline V gene (reference sequence). The CDR3 loop reads CASTRGTGAAETQYF. DNA for the CDR3: TGTGCCAGCACGAGAGGAACAGGGGCGGCAGAGACCCAGTACTTC. The variable domain in full, with the rest retrieved from reference TRBV5-5 and TRBJ2-5, is DAGVTQSPTHLIKTRGQQVTLRCSPISGHKSVSWYQQVLGQGPQFIFQYYEKEERGRGNFPDRFSARQFPNYSSELNVNALLLGDSALYLCASTRGTGAAETQYFGPGTRLLVL.